Listed below are T cell receptor beta chains from one sample, sequenced in a study of blood T cell repertoires in COVID-19. Clones were read by immunoSEQ multiplex PCR, and TCRdb kept only the in-frame ones, dropping some. The repertoire includes some 200,000 clones, about 80% of them detected once, and 3% sits in the top ten. Sequencing used peripheral blood. These receptors all stem from a woman between 25 and 40 years old who had recovered from COVID-19. The CDR3 runs from the conserved cysteine through the conserved F or W. D genes are given only for firm matches. Clone size is stated in some rows and not others, as once, few, many or a class when expanded.

>TRBV4-1|NA|NA|TRBJ1-2
TGCGCCAGCAGCCAAGGGGCAGTTCACTATGGCTACACCTTC
CASSQGAVHYGYTF
>TRBV6-5|TRBD2|once|TRBJ2-1
TGTGCCAGCACCTACGAGACTAGCGGGTTAGGTGAGCAGTTCTTC
CASTYETSGLGEQFF
>TRBV12-3/TRBV12-4|NA|NA|TRBJ1-2
TGTGCCAGCAGTTTCGAGGCTCCACCAGGCTACACCTTC
CASSFEAPPGYTF
>TRBV28|TRBD1|NA|TRBJ1-1
TGTGCCAGCGGGACAGGGGAAATGAACACTGAAGCTTTCTTT
CASGTGEMNTEAFF
>TRBV30|NA|NA|TRBJ1-4
TGTGCCTGGAGTTCTCCTACAGAGGGCGGTGAAAAACTGTTTTTT
CAWSSPTEGGEKLFF
>TRBV19|NA|NA|TRBJ2-2
TGTGCCAGCGCCCGGACAGGGAGGGACACCGGGGAGCTGTTTTTT
CASARTGRDTGELFF
>TRBV2|TRBD1|NA|TRBJ1-1
TGTGCCAGCAGTGAAGGGGACAGGCGGGGCACTGAAGCTTTCTTT
CASSEGDRRGTEAFF
>TRBV18|NA|NA|TRBJ1-5
TGTGCCAGCTCACCACCGCCGGGGGTGCGGGGTCAGCCCCAGCATTTT
CASSPPPGVRGQPQHF
>TRBV7-3|NA|NA|TRBJ2-5
TGTGCCAGCAGCGGGGCGGGGCAAAAGGGAGAGACCCAGTACTTC
CASSGAGQKGETQYF
>TRBV3-1/TRBV3-2|TRBD2|NA|TRBJ2-5
TGTGCCAGCAGCCACCTAGGGACTAGCGGGAGGGAGACCCAGTACTTC
CASSHLGTSGRETQYF
>TRBV6-2/TRBV6-3|NA|once|TRBJ2-6
TGTGCCAGCAGTTACCTGGGGCTTGGGGCCAACGTCCTGACTTTC
CASSYLGLGANVLTF
>TRBV27|NA|NA|TRBJ1-2
TGTGCCAGCAGTCCCAGGACACTCAACTATGGCTACACCTTC
CASSPRTLNYGYTF
>TRBV5-1|TRBD1|once|TRBJ1-4
TGCGCCAGCAGCTTAACAGGGGAAGGGCGTGAAAAACTGTTTTTT
CASSLTGEGREKLFF
>TRBV5-1|TRBD1|NA|TRBJ1-1
TGCGCCAGCTTGGCGACAGGGGACACTGAAGCTTTCTTT
CASLATGDTEAFF
>TRBV2|TRBD2|NA|TRBJ2-1
TGTGCCAGCACCTTAACTAGCGGGAGGGCCCCGGGGGAGTTCTTC
CASTLTSGRAPGEFF
>TRBV3-1/TRBV3-2|TRBD1|NA|TRBJ1-6
TGTGCCAGCAGCATACGGGACAGGGGACCCCTCCACTTT
CASSIRDRGPLHF
>TRBV10-3|TRBD1|NA|TRBJ1-1
TGTGCCATCAGTGCCGGGGACAGGGGGCGGGGAGCTGAAGCTTTCTTT
CAISAGDRGRGAEAFF
>TRBV4-2|TRBD1|NA|TRBJ2-1
TGTGCCAGCAGCCAAGAGATTGGGACAGGCAATGAGCAGTTCTTC
CASSQEIGTGNEQFF
>TRBV6-5|NA|NA|TRBJ2-2
TGTGCCATTAAGCCCTATATCGACACCGGGGAGCTGTTTTTT
CAIKPYIDTGELFF
>TRBV10-3|TRBD2|NA|TRBJ2-2
TGTGCCACCGTCGCGGGGGGAGGTTACACCGGGGAGCTGTTTTTT
CATVAGGGYTGELFF
>TRBV30|TRBD1|NA|TRBJ1-4
TGTGCCTGGAGTGTAGGGACAGGGGGGAATGAAAAACTGTTTTTT
CAWSVGTGGNEKLFF
>TRBV10-3|NA|NA|TRBJ2-7
TGTGCCATCCGGGGGTCGGGGGACGAGCAGTACTTC
CAIRGSGDEQYF
>TRBV9|TRBD1|NA|TRBJ2-7
TGTGCCAGCAGCGTAGCGGGACAGGGTACCGGTGAGCAGTACTTC
CASSVAGQGTGEQYF
>TRBV29-1|NA|NA|TRBJ2-2
TGCAGCGTTCCAGGTCTTAGCGGATCTACCGGGGAGCTGTTTTTT
CSVPGLSGSTGELFF
>TRBV19|NA|NA|TRBJ2-3
TGTGCCAGTCAAGGGGGGGGCGGAGCGGGAATGATGAATACGCAGTATTTT
CASQGGGGAGMMNTQYF
>TRBV19|TRBD1|NA|TRBJ1-5
TGTGCCAGTAGTCCATTAGGACAGGGGGCGGTCAGACAGCCCCAGCATTTT
CASSPLGQGAVRQPQHF
>TRBV28|NA|once|TRBJ1-1
TGTGCCAGCAGTGGTGGTGGGCAGGGTGCTTTCTTT
CASSGGGQGAFF
>TRBV19|NA|NA|TRBJ1-1
TGTGCCAGTAGTAGACAGAGGAACACTGAAGCTTTCTTT
CASSRQRNTEAFF
>TRBV27|NA|NA|TRBJ2-7
TGTGCCAGCAGTTTACCCCGGGGTTTCGGGTACGAGCAGTACTTC
CASSLPRGFGYEQYF
>TRBV10-1|NA|NA|TRBJ2-1
TGCGCCAGCAGTGAGGCTGCGTCTCATGAGCAGTTCTTC
CASSEAASHEQFF
>TRBV5-1|TRBD2|once|TRBJ2-1
TGCGCCAGCAGTTTATCTAGCGGGAGCCCCAATGAGCAGTTCTTC
CASSLSSGSPNEQFF
>TRBV2|TRBD1|NA|TRBJ1-2
TGTGCCAGCAGTGAACGGACAGGATATGGCTACACCTTC
CASSERTGYGYTF